The 18 T cell receptor beta chains below were found in one sample sequenced in a study of shared clonotypes between healthy human individuals. Using immunoSEQ multiplex PCR, the repertoire was profiled, and TCRdb retains in-frame clones only, with some absent. The table shows about 2.3 million clones, with over 90% occurring only once. The sequencing input was naive CD4+ T cells from PBMCs. As to subset: CD45RA+ positively selected. These receptors were obtained from a man between 18 and 29 years old in good health. Some clones in this sample may be carry-over from other donors' samples.

With regard to this clone: The same CDR3 is also encoded by other DNA sequences in this sample. The chain recombines TRBV10-1 with TRBJ2-5; 8 positions match TRBD1. The V segment lost 5 bases and the J segment 2 bases; nucleotides outside the gene matches: 1. The CDR3 consists of 13 residues. Germline assignment: CDR1 WNHNN and CDR2 SYGVQD (reference sequence). CDR3 nucleotide sequence: TGCGCCAGCAGTCGGGACAGGCAAGAGACCCAGTACTTC. It codes for CASSRDRQETQYF.

This chain uses TRBV6-5 with TRBJ2-5; D possibly corresponds to TRBD1 (5 bases). Germline CDR1 reads MNHEY; CDR2 reads SVGAGI. Trimming stripped 6 bases from V and 2 bases from J, with 10 bases between. The CDR3 has 13 amino acids. This CDR3 is CASRRGLQETQYF. The CDR3 DNA sequence: TGTGCCAGCAGAAGGGGTCTTCAAGAGACCCAGTACTTC.

V gene TRBV5-1 combines with J gene TRBJ2-2; TRBD1 is a possible D gene (5 bases). The germline V gene encodes CDR1 SGHRS and CDR2 YFSETQ. Trimming took off 6 bases at V and 2 bases at J, with 11 bases between the two ends. The CDR3 covers 14 residues. CDR3: CASTGGQNTGELFF. The CDR3 DNA follows: TGCGCCAGCACTGGTGGACAAAACACCGGGGAGCTGTTTTTT.

The chain employs TRBV9 and TRBJ2-1; 8 bases align to TRBD2. The V gene's germline CDR1 is SGDLS and CDR2 YYNGEE. V shed 4 bases and J 2 bases; nucleotides not matched to a gene: 8. This CDR3 is built from 16 residues. CDR3 region: CASSQSGSTPYNEQFF. CDR3 bases: TGTGCCAGCAGCCAGAGCGGGAGTACACCCTACAATGAGCAGTTCTTC.

This clone was seen more than once but under ten times. The chain uses TRBV9 and TRBJ1-1; 8 bases are shared with TRBD1. The germline CDR1 and CDR2 sequences are SGDLS and YYNGEE. V lost 8 bases, J lost 5 bases, and 5 bases stayed unmatched. CDR3 length equals 12 residues. This chain's CDR3 is CASGTGDTEAFF. The CDR3 DNA reads TGTGCCAGTGGGACAGGAGATACTGAAGCTTTCTTT.

The rearrangement links TRBV5-1 to TRBJ2-5, with D perhaps TRBD2 (5 bases). V was trimmed by 5 bases and J by 2 bases, leaving 16 bases between them. Germline CDR1 reads SGHRS; CDR2 reads YFSETQ. The CDR3 has 15 amino acids. The CDR3 DNA sequence: TGCGCCAGCAGTAGCGAGGCCAGCACACAAGAGACCCAGTACTTC. Translation gives CASSSEASTQETQYF.

The V call is TRBV27, the J call TRBJ1-2; tentatively, D is TRBD1 (5 bases). V was clipped by 2 bases and J by 2 bases, with 15 bases between them. The germline V gene encodes CDR1 MNHEY and CDR2 SMNVEV (reference sequence). The CDR3 extends over 16 amino acids. The CDR3 nucleotides are TGTGCCAGCAGTTTAAAGTCCGGGGCGGGGAACTATGGCTACACCTTC. Protein sequence: CASSLKSGAGNYGYTF.

V gene TRBV6-1 combines with J gene TRBJ1-2; no reliable D call. The CDR3 contains 15 residues. V was pared by 0 bases and J by 3 bases, with 11 bases between. Germline V gives CDR1 MNHNS, CDR2 SASEGT. The CDR3 sequence: CASSEASLTYYGYTF. The CDR3, as DNA: TGTGCCAGCAGTGAAGCCTCTTTAACGTACTATGGCTACACCTTC.

In regard to this clone: Distinct nucleotide sequences in the sample also encode this CDR3. The gene calls are TRBV5-4 and TRBJ2-7, with D tentatively TRBD1 (5 bases). The germline CDR1 and CDR2 sequences are SGHNT and YYREEE (reference sequence). The CDR3 runs 14 residues. Trimming shortened V by 0 bases and J by 1 base, and 8 bases separated the two germline ends. CDR3 in amino acids: CASSLGTNSYEQYF. CDR3 sequence (DNA): TGTGCCAGCAGCTTGGGGACAAATTCCTACGAGCAGTACTTC.

This clone showed up just a few times. The chain combines TRBV7-8 with TRBJ2-5, with D tentatively TRBD1 (5 bases). This CDR3 has 14 residues. Trimming took off 1 base at V and 7 bases at J, with 13 bases between the two ends. Per the germline V gene, CDR1 is SGHVS and CDR2 is FQNEAQ. The DNA of the CDR3 is TGTGCCAGCAGCTTAGGGACAAGCCGAGGGACCCAGTACTTC. It yields the protein CASSLGTSRGTQYF. Drawing the rest from reference TRBV7-8 and TRBJ2-5, the complete variable domain is GAGVSQSPRYKVAKRGQDVALRCDPISGHVSLFWYQQALGQGPEFLTYFQNEAQLDKSGLPSDRFFAERPEGSVSTLKIQRTQQEDSAVYLCASSLGTSRGTQYFGPGTRLLVL.

This chain links TRBV18 with TRBJ1-2; TRBD1 is a possible D gene (5 bases). Looked up from germline, CDR1 is KGHSH and CDR2 is LQKENI. V was cut by 2 bases and J by 7 bases, with 20 bases left in between. The CDR3 covers 16 residues. The CDR3 is CASSPFVDSRVGGYTF. CDR3 nucleotides: TGTGCCAGCTCACCATTTGTTGATTCCAGGGTTGGTGGCTACACCTTC.

Points on this clone: Additional DNA sequences in this sample encode the identical CDR3. The rearrangement uses TRBV5-1 and TRBJ1-1, with unresolved D. The V end was cut by 1 base, the J end by 2 bases, with 6 bases between. Germline values: CDR1 SGHRS, CDR2 YFSETQ. This CDR3 has 13 amino acids. This CDR3 is CASSLWGNTEAFF. The CDR3 region has the DNA TGCGCCAGCAGCTTGTGGGGTAACACTGAAGCTTTCTTT.

The rearrangement links TRBV11-3 to TRBJ2-7; 7 nucleotides match TRBD2. The ends lost 2 bases at V and 6 bases at J; junction bases unmatched: 1. Germline V lookup: CDR1 SGHNT, CDR2 YENEEA. The CDR3 is 12 residues long. The CDR3 region is CASSLQRGEQYF. DNA of the CDR3: TGTGCCAGCAGCTTACAGCGGGGCGAGCAGTACTTC.

J is TRBJ1-2 and V is TRBV28, with D uncertain. Germline lookup yields CDR1 MDHEN and CDR2 SYDVKM. This CDR3 is 14 amino acids long. The germline V and J ends were trimmed by 6 bases and 3 bases, with 14 bases remaining between them. The CDR3 nucleotides read TGTGCCAGCAGCCCGATAGGCACAGACTATGGCTACACCTTC. Translating gives CASSPIGTDYGYTF.

The chain carries TRBV18 and TRBJ2-6, with 8 positions matching TRBD1. The germline CDR1 and CDR2 sequences are KGHSH and LQKENI. Trimming took 4 bases from V and 0 from J; bases not matched to a gene: 2. This CDR3 has 16 residues. CDR3 loop: CASSLTGASGANVLTF. CDR3 nucleotide sequence: TGTGCCAGCTCACTGACAGGGGCCTCTGGGGCCAACGTCCTGACTTTC.

The chain links TRBV27 to TRBJ2-7; D remains unclear. Trimming stripped 6 bases from V and 7 bases from J, with 13 bases between. Germline values: CDR1 MNHEY, CDR2 SMNVEV (reference sequence). The CDR3 loop spans 12 amino acids. In DNA, the CDR3 is TGTGCCAGCAGCGGCGCCCGGGCAGAGCAGTACTTC. This gives the protein CASSGARAEQYF.

This sequence joins TRBV4-1 and TRBJ2-2; D gene ambiguous. The CDR3 length is 16 residues. The V end was cut by 1 base, the J end by 6 bases, with 15 bases between. Germline lookup yields CDR1 MGHRA and CDR2 YSYEKL. The CDR3 spells CASSQVRARWAGELFF. CDR3 bases: TGCGCCAGCAGCCAAGTTCGGGCTAGATGGGCCGGGGAGCTGTTTTTT.

This chain joins TRBV7-2 and TRBJ1-5; TRBD1 is a possible D gene (6 bases). The CDR3 spans 14 residues. CDR1 is SGHTA and CDR2 is FQGNSA in the germline V gene. V lost 1 base, J lost 7 bases, and 11 bases lay in between. The CDR3 here is CASSLEGRGQPQHF. The CDR3 nucleotides are TGTGCCAGCAGCTTAGAAGGTAGGGGGCAGCCCCAGCATTTT.